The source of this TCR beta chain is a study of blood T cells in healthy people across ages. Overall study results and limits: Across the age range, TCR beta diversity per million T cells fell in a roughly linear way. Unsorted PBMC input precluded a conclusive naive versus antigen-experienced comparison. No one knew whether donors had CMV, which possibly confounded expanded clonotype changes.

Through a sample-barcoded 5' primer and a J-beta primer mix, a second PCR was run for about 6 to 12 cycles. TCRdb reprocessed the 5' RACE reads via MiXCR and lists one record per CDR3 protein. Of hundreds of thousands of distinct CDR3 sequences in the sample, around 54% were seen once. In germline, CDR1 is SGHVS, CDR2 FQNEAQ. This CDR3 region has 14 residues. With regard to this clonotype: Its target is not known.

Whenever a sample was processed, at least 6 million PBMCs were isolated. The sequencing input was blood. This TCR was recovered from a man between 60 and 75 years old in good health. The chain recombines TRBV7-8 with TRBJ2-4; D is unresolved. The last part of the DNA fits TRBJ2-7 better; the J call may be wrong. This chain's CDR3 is CASNLPTSSYEQYF. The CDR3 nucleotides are TGTGCCAGCAACCTACCGACAAGCTCCTACGAGCAGTACTTC.